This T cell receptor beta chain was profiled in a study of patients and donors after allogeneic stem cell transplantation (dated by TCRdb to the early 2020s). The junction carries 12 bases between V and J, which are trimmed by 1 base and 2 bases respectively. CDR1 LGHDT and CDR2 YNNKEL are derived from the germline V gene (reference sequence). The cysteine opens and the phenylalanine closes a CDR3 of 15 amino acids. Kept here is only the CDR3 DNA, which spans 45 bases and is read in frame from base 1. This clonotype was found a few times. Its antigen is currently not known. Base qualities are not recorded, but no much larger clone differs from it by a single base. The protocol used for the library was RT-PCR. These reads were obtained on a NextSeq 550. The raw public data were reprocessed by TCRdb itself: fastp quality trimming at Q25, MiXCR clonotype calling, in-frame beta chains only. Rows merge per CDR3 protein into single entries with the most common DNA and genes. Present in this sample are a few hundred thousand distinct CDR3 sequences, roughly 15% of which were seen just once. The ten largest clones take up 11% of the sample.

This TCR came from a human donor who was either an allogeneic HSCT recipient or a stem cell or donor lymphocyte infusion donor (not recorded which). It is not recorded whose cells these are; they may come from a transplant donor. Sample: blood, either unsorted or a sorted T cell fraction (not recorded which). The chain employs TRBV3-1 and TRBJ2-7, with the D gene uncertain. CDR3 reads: CASSQVADAAYEQYF. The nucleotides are TGTGCCAGCAGCCAAGTTGCAGATGCGGCCTACGAGCAGTACTTC.